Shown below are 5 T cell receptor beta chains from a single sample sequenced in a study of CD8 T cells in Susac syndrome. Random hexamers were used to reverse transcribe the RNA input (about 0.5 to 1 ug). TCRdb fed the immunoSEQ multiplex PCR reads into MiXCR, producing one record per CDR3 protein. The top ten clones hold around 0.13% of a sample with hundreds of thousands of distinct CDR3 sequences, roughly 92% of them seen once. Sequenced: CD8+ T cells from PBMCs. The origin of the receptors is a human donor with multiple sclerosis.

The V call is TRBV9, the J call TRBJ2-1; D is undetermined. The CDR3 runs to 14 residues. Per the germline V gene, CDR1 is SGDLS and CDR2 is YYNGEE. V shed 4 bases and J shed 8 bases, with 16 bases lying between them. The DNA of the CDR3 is TGTGCCAGCAGCCCGCCAGCTCGCTGGGATGAGCAGTTCTTC. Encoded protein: CASSPPARWDEQFF. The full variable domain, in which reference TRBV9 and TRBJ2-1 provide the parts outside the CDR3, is DSGVTQTPKHLITATGQRVTLRCSPRSGDLSVYWYQQSLDQGLQFLIQYYNGEERAKGNILERFSAQQFPDLHSELNLSSLELGDSALYFCASSPPARWDEQFFGPGTRLTVL.

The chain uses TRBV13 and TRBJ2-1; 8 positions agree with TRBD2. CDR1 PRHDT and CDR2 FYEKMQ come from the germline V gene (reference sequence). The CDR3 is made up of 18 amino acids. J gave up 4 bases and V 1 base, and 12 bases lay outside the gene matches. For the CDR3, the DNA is TGTGCCAGCAGCTTAGTTCCAGCGGGGGACCACCTTTACAATGAGCAGTTCTTC. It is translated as CASSLVPAGDHLYNEQFF. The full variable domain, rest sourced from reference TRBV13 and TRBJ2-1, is AAGVIQSPRHLIKEKRETATLKCYPIPRHDTVYWYQQGPGQDPQFLISFYEKMQSDKGSIPDRFSAQQFSDYHSELNMSSLELGDSALYFCASSLVPAGDHLYNEQFFGPGTRLTVL.

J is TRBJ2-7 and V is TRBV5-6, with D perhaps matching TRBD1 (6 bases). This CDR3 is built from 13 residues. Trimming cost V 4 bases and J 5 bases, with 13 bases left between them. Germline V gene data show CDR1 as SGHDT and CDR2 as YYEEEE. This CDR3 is CASSPQGQHEQYF. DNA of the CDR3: TGTGCCAGCAGCCCACAGGGTCAACACGAGCAGTACTTC.

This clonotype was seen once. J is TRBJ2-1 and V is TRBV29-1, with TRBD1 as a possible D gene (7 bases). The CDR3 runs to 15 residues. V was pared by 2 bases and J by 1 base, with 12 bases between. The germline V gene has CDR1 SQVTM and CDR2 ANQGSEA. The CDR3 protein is CSVEPGDRSYNEQFF. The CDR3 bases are TGCAGCGTTGAACCGGGGGACAGATCCTACAATGAGCAGTTCTTC.

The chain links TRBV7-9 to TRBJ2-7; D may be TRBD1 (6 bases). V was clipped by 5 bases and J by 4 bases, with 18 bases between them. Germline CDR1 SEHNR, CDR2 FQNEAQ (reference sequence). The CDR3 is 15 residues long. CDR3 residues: CASSTRTEGSYEQYF. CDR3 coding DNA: TGTGCCAGCAGCACCCGGACAGAGGGGAGTTACGAGCAGTACTTC. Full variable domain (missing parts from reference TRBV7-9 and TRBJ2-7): DTGVSQNPRHKITKRGQNVTFRCDPISEHNRLYWYRQTLGQGPEFLTYFQNEAQLEKSRLLSDRFSAERPKGSFSTLEIQRTEQGDSAMYLCASSTRTEGSYEQYFGPGTRLTVT.